This T cell receptor beta chain originates from a study of control samples from healthy donors and cancer patients. Measured with immunoSEQ multiplex PCR; TCRdb has only the in-frame clones, and not every one. The profile shows tens of thousands of clones, roughly nine tenths of them singletons. This CDR3 has 15 residues. The V end was cut by 4 bases, the J end by 7 bases, with 16 bases between. Germline V gene lookup returns CDR1 MNHEY and CDR2 SVGEGT. The sample comprised blood. The receptor's source is a man aged 25-40 years in good health. V and J are TRBV6-2 or TRBV6-3 and TRBJ1-4; D not resolved. CDR3 residues: CASSSEGGDGEKLFF. CDR3 DNA: TGTGCCAGCAGTTCGGAGGGCGGAGATGGTGAAAAACTGTTTTTT.